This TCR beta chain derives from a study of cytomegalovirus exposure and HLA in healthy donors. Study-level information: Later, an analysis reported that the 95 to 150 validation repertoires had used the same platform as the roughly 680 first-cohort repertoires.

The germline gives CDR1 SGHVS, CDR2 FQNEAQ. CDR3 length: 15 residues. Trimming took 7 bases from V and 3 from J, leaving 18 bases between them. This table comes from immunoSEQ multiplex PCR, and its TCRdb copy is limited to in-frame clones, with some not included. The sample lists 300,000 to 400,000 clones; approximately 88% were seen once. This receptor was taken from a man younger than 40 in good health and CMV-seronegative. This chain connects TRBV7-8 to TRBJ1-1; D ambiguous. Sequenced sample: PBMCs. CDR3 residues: CASTPLPTRDTEAFF. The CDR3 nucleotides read TGTGCCAGCACCCCACTCCCGACTCGGGACACTGAAGCTTTCTTT.